The entry below gives a single TCR beta chain sequence along with its context. The authors reverse transcribed roughly 0.5 to 1 ug RNA with random hexamers. TCRdb passed the immunoSEQ multiplex PCR reads through MiXCR, listing each CDR3 protein once. The top ten clones hold more than 0.14% of a sample with around 140,000 distinct CDR3 sequences, roughly 94% of them seen once. This sample was included in a study of CD8 T cells in Susac syndrome. The germline CDR1 and CDR2 sequences are LGHDT and YNNKEL (reference sequence). Trimming removed 4 bases at V and 11 bases at J, with 11 bases between. The CDR3 covers 11 residues.

The chain recombines TRBV3-1 with TRBJ1-1, with D tentatively TRBD1 (6 bases). Input material: CD4+ T cells from PBMCs. The sequence was obtained from a human donor with Susac syndrome. The DNA of the CDR3 is TGTGCCAGCAGCCTCCGCGGACAGGCTTTCTTT. This codes for CASSLRGQAFF.